The rows below give T cell receptor beta chains drawn from one sample of a study of CD8+CD57+ T cells in acquired aplastic anemia. TCRdb analysed the reads with MiXCR anew, one entry per CDR3 protein. The repertoire includes under 200,000 distinct CDR3 sequences, around half of them detected once, and approximately 2.8% sits in the top ten. The sample comprised sorted CD4+, CD8+, or CD8+CD57+ T cells (not recorded which) from PBMCs. The receptors derive from a human donor with aplastic anemia. CDR3s include the opening cysteine and the closing phenylalanine or tryptophan. The D gene is left open where the match is weak. The size field is filled for only some rows; it gives once, few, many or a size class.

clone_size: NA
j_call: TRBJ2-7
d_call: NA
v_call: TRBV20-1
cdr3_aa: CSATGTESSYEQYF
cdr3_nt: TGCAGTGCGACCGGGACGGAGAGCTCCTACGAGCAGTACTTC

clone_size: once
j_call: TRBJ2-5
d_call: TRBD2
v_call: TRBV10-3
cdr3_aa: CAISPSGRGETQYF
cdr3_nt: TGTGCCATCAGTCCTAGCGGGAGGGGTGAGACCCAGTACTTC

clone_size: many
j_call: TRBJ2-5
d_call: NA
v_call: TRBV5-8
cdr3_aa: CASSLGSDRFQETQYF
cdr3_nt: TGTGCCAGCAGCTTGGGAAGTGACAGGTTCCAAGAGACCCAGTACTTC

clone_size: once
j_call: TRBJ2-3
d_call: TRBD2
v_call: TRBV5-1
cdr3_aa: CASSLAGDPPDTQYF
cdr3_nt: TGCGCCAGCAGCTTAGCGGGGGATCCCCCAGATACGCAGTATTTT

clone_size: NA
j_call: TRBJ1-5
d_call: NA
v_call: TRBV24-1
cdr3_aa: CATSEGVGDNQPQHF
cdr3_nt: TGTGCCACCAGTGAGGGGGTGGGGGACAATCAGCCCCAGCATTTT

clone_size: NA
j_call: TRBJ2-6
d_call: NA
v_call: TRBV4-2
cdr3_aa: CASSPHLGAGLTGANVLTF
cdr3_nt: TGTGCCAGCAGCCCCCACCTAGGGGCAGGTCTGACTGGGGCCAACGTCCTGACTTTC

clone_size: NA
j_call: TRBJ2-1
d_call: NA
v_call: TRBV29-1
cdr3_aa: CSVESLYSEQLF
cdr3_nt: TGCAGCGTGGAGAGTCTCTACAGTGAGCAGCTCTTC

clone_size: NA
j_call: TRBJ2-3
d_call: NA
v_call: TRBV9
cdr3_aa: CASRTRGASDTQYF
cdr3_nt: TGTGCCAGCAGGACGAGGGGGGCGTCAGATACGCAGTATTTT

clone_size: NA
j_call: TRBJ2-1
d_call: TRBD2
v_call: TRBV25-1
cdr3_aa: CASRPGLFNEQFF
cdr3_nt: TGTGCCAGCAGACCGGGACTATTCAATGAGCAGTTCTTC

clone_size: NA
j_call: TRBJ2-3
d_call: TRBD2
v_call: TRBV19
cdr3_aa: CAWSPLSGRDTQYF
cdr3_nt: TGTGCCTGGAGTCCCCTTAGCGGGAGGGATACGCAGTATTTT

clone_size: NA
j_call: TRBJ2-7
d_call: NA
v_call: TRBV24-1
cdr3_aa: CATAGTDSYEQYF
cdr3_nt: TGTGCCACCGCCGGGACGGACTCCTACGAGCAGTACTTC

clone_size: NA
j_call: TRBJ1-6
d_call: TRBD1
v_call: TRBV5-6
cdr3_aa: CASSTGVGNSPLHF
cdr3_nt: TGTGCCAGCAGCACAGGGGTCGGTAATTCACCCCTCCACTTT

clone_size: NA
j_call: TRBJ1-2
d_call: TRBD1
v_call: TRBV2
cdr3_aa: CASTRQGVERGYTF
cdr3_nt: TGTGCCAGCACCCGACAGGGGGTCGAACGTGGCTACACCTTC

clone_size: many
j_call: TRBJ2-7
d_call: NA
v_call: TRBV5-4
cdr3_aa: CASTGRGIDEQYF
cdr3_nt: TGTGCCAGCACCGGCCGGGGGATCGACGAGCAGTACTTC

clone_size: many
j_call: TRBJ2-1
d_call: NA
v_call: TRBV11-1
cdr3_aa: CASTRGQDEQFF
cdr3_nt: TGTGCCAGCACCAGGGGTCAGGATGAGCAGTTCTTC

clone_size: many
j_call: TRBJ2-5
d_call: NA
v_call: TRBV12-3/TRBV12-4
cdr3_aa: CASSPGGGGGETQYF
cdr3_nt: TGTGCCAGCAGCCCCGGAGGGGGGGGCGGAGAGACCCAGTACTTC

clone_size: few
j_call: TRBJ1-2
d_call: NA
v_call: TRBV4-1
cdr3_aa: CASSQGWSGYTF
cdr3_nt: TGCGCCAGCAGCCAAGGATGGAGTGGCTACACCTTC

clone_size: NA
j_call: TRBJ1-5
d_call: NA
v_call: TRBV5-6
cdr3_aa: CASSLKQRYSNQPQHF
cdr3_nt: TGTGCCAGCAGCTTGAAACAACGGTATAGCAATCAGCCCCAGCATTTT

clone_size: many
j_call: TRBJ2-3
d_call: NA
v_call: TRBV20-1
cdr3_aa: CSASPERWTDTQYF
cdr3_nt: TGCAGTGCTAGTCCCGAAAGGTGGACAGATACGCAGTATTTT

clone_size: few
j_call: TRBJ1-2
d_call: NA
v_call: TRBV18
cdr3_aa: CASSSESANYGYTF
cdr3_nt: TGTGCCAGCTCTTCCGAGTCAGCTAACTATGGCTACACCTTC

clone_size: NA
j_call: TRBJ2-1
d_call: TRBD2
v_call: TRBV24-1
cdr3_aa: CATSDLGLAGYEQFF
cdr3_nt: TGTGCCACCAGTGATCTCGGACTAGCGGGGTACGAGCAGTTCTTC

clone_size: NA
j_call: TRBJ2-3
d_call: TRBD1
v_call: TRBV11-1
cdr3_aa: CASSPQTGLADTQYF
cdr3_nt: TGTGCCAGCAGCCCCCAGACAGGGTTGGCAGATACGCAGTATTTT

clone_size: NA
j_call: TRBJ1-1
d_call: NA
v_call: TRBV25-1
cdr3_aa: CASSERGVRNTEAFF
cdr3_nt: TGTGCCAGCAGTGAACGGGGGGTGAGGAACACTGAAGCTTTCTTT

clone_size: NA
j_call: TRBJ1-6
d_call: NA
v_call: TRBV20-1
cdr3_aa: CSARARGESPLHF
cdr3_nt: TGCAGTGCTAGAGCAAGGGGAGAGTCACCCCTCCACTTT

clone_size: many
j_call: TRBJ2-7
d_call: NA
v_call: TRBV20-1
cdr3_aa: CSARDGDSFFEEQYF
cdr3_nt: TGCAGTGCTAGAGATGGGGACTCCTTTTTCGAGGAGCAGTACTTC

clone_size: NA
j_call: TRBJ2-2
d_call: NA
v_call: TRBV29-1
cdr3_aa: CSGRATNTGELFF
cdr3_nt: TGCAGCGGAAGGGCTACGAACACCGGGGAGCTGTTTTTT

clone_size: few
j_call: TRBJ2-7
d_call: TRBD2
v_call: TRBV11-2
cdr3_aa: CASSLGGGGPAYEQYF
cdr3_nt: TGTGCCAGCAGCTTAGGGGGGGGGGGACCCGCCTACGAGCAGTACTTC

clone_size: NA
j_call: TRBJ2-2
d_call: TRBD1
v_call: TRBV6-2/TRBV6-3
cdr3_aa: CASSYPSTGKNTGELFF
cdr3_nt: TGTGCCAGCAGTTACCCCTCGACAGGGAAGAACACCGGGGAGCTGTTTTTT

clone_size: NA
j_call: TRBJ2-5
d_call: TRBD1
v_call: TRBV10-3
cdr3_aa: CASGQGGETQYF
cdr3_nt: TGTGCCAGTGGACAGGGTGGAGAGACCCAGTACTTC

clone_size: NA
j_call: TRBJ2-5
d_call: TRBD2
v_call: TRBV28
cdr3_aa: CASSMGLAGVGGQETQYF
cdr3_nt: TGTGCCAGCAGTATGGGACTAGCGGGAGTAGGGGGCCAAGAGACCCAGTACTTC

clone_size: NA
j_call: TRBJ2-1
d_call: NA
v_call: TRBV7-2
cdr3_aa: CASSSDPDNEQFF
cdr3_nt: TGTGCCAGCAGCTCGGACCCAGACAATGAGCAGTTCTTC

clone_size: many
j_call: TRBJ2-7
d_call: NA
v_call: TRBV20-1
cdr3_aa: CSARTATAYEQYF
cdr3_nt: TGCAGTGCTAGGACGGCTACCGCCTACGAGCAGTACTTC

clone_size: many
j_call: TRBJ1-5
d_call: NA
v_call: TRBV7-9
cdr3_aa: CASSLEGSNQPQHF
cdr3_nt: TGTGCCAGCAGCTTAGAGGGGAGCAATCAGCCCCAGCATTTT

clone_size: many
j_call: TRBJ2-5
d_call: TRBD2
v_call: TRBV9
cdr3_aa: CASSVGTSGKETQYF
cdr3_nt: TGTGCCAGCAGCGTTGGGACTAGCGGGAAAGAGACCCAGTACTTC

clone_size: few
j_call: TRBJ1-1
d_call: TRBD1
v_call: TRBV10-3
cdr3_aa: CATIPATGMNTEAFF
cdr3_nt: TGTGCCACCATACCAGCGACAGGGATGAACACTGAAGCTTTCTTT

clone_size: NA
j_call: TRBJ1-5
d_call: NA
v_call: TRBV7-7
cdr3_aa: CATRTARNQPRHF
cdr3_nt: TGTGCTACCAGGACAGCTCGCAATCAGCCCCGGCATTTT

clone_size: few
j_call: TRBJ2-3
d_call: NA
v_call: TRBV7-6
cdr3_aa: CASSLAPLPDDTQYF
cdr3_nt: TGTGCCAGCAGCTTAGCCCCCCTTCCTGATGATACGCAGTATTTT

clone_size: NA
j_call: TRBJ1-6
d_call: NA
v_call: TRBV10-3
cdr3_aa: CAISELDGLNSPLHF
cdr3_nt: TGTGCCATCAGTGAGCTTGACGGACTCAATTCACCCCTCCACTTT

clone_size: many
j_call: TRBJ2-2
d_call: NA
v_call: TRBV11-1
cdr3_aa: CASSPRFPMNTGELFF
cdr3_nt: TGTGCCAGCAGCCCACGCTTCCCTATGAACACCGGGGAGCTGTTTTTT